One sample yielded the 30 T cell receptor beta chains listed below, sequenced in a study of T-cell reconstitution after alpha-beta-depleted transplantation in children. TCRbeta library construction was performed incorporating unique molecular identifiers. One entry per CDR3 protein, called by TCRdb with MiXCR from the PCR reads. The sample holds about 350,000 distinct CDR3 sequences, roughly 15% seen once. The sample here was PBMCs, mostly from graft donor cells, taken 360 days after TCRalphabeta/CD19-depleted stem cell transplant. These receptors originate from a male patient between 2 and 10 years old who had a stem cell transplant for acute lymphoblastic leukemia, so the T cells may come from the graft donor.

The chain links TRBV2 to TRBJ2-7; no firm D call. Germline V gene lookup returns CDR1 SNHLY and CDR2 FYNNEI. V was clipped by 8 bases and J by 1 base, with 6 bases between them. The CDR3 sequence is 11 residues long. The CDR3 coding sequence is TGTGCCAGCGGCCTATCCTACGAGCAGTACTTC. Its translation is CASGLSYEQYF.

The table lists this clonotype with a few counts. J is TRBJ2-3 and V is TRBV28, with D unresolved. Trimming pared 3 bases from V and 0 bases from J, leaving 7 bases between. The CDR3 consists of 14 residues. Germline V gene sequence: CDR1 MDHEN, CDR2 SYDVKM. CDR3 loop: CASSFSPSTDTQYF. Here the CDR3 DNA reads TGTGCCAGCAGTTTCTCCCCTAGCACAGATACGCAGTATTTT.

This clonotype was seen a few times. The chain joins TRBV5-1 to TRBJ2-1; D gene unclear. The V end lost 7 bases, the J end lost 7 bases, and 18 bases lay between the germline ends. Germline-derived CDR1 and CDR2 are SGHRS and YFSETQ. The CDR3 consists of 14 residues. CDR3 sequence: CASFSSRGGNEQFF. The CDR3 region has the DNA TGCGCCAGCTTCTCAAGTAGAGGTGGGAATGAGCAGTTCTTC.

The chain is built from TRBV4-1 and TRBJ2-1; D could derive from TRBD1 or TRBD2 (7 bases each). The CDR3 has 18 amino acids. V lost 2 bases, J lost 3 bases, and 20 bases lay in between. Germline loops: CDR1 MGHRA, CDR2 YSYEKL. CDR3 nucleotides: TGCGCCAGCAGCCAAAGGGCCCCAGGGGGGGCCGTCTACAATGAGCAGTTCTTC. Its translation: CASSQRAPGGAVYNEQFF.

The chain carries TRBV20-1 and TRBJ2-1; D is possibly TRBD2 (5 bases). CDR1 DFQATT and CDR2 SNEGSKA come from the germline V gene (reference sequence). This CDR3 spans 13 amino acids. Trimming took off 0 bases at V and 9 bases at J, with 12 bases between the two ends. This chain's CDR3 is CSARDWERSEQFF. The CDR3 nucleotides are TGCAGTGCTAGAGATTGGGAGCGATCTGAGCAGTTCTTC.

The chain links TRBV7-2 to TRBJ1-6, with TRBD1 matching over 9 bases. The length of the CDR3 is 16 residues. Germline CDR1 is SGHTA and CDR2 is FQGNSA. Trimming cost V 5 bases and J 6 bases; bases outside gene matches: 8. DNA of the CDR3: TGTGCCAGCAGCCCGCCCGGGACAGGGTTTAATTCACCCCTCCACTTT. Amino acids: CASSPPGTGFNSPLHF.

The chain joins TRBV4-2 to TRBJ1-2; D unclear. V lost 0 bases to trimming and J lost 5 bases, with 10 bases between them. The CDR3 has 14 amino acids. The V gene's germline CDR1 is LGHNA and CDR2 YNFKEQ. The CDR3 sequence is CASSQDRSLYGYTF. The CDR3 DNA is TGTGCCAGCAGCCAAGACCGCAGCCTTTATGGCTACACCTTC.

This clonotype has a handful of counts. V gene TRBV5-1 combines with J gene TRBJ1-1, with D possibly matching TRBD1 (5 bases). The V gene lost 5 bases and the J gene lost 4 bases, with 12 bases spanning the gap. Germline values: CDR1 SGHRS, CDR2 YFSETQ. The CDR3 runs to 13 residues. In DNA form, the CDR3 reads TGCGCCAGCAGGGGGGAGGTCGGCACTGAAGCTTTCTTT. Protein product: CASRGEVGTEAFF.

This clonotype was recorded a few times. The genes are TRBV7-2 and TRBJ1-5; 7 bases agree with TRBD1. Germline CDR1 and CDR2: SGHTA and FQGNSA. CDR3 length: 15 amino acids. Losses at the gene ends were 2 bases for V and 5 bases for J; bases not matched to a gene: 6. CDR3 loop: CASSLRTGVYQPQHF. The CDR3 DNA reads as TGTGCCAGCAGCTTACGAACAGGGGTTTATCAGCCCCAGCATTTT. The full variable domain, rest sourced from reference TRBV7-2 and TRBJ1-5, is GAGVSQSPSNKVTEKGKDVELRCDPISGHTALYWYRQSLGQGLEFLIYFQGNSAPDKSGLPSDRFSAERTGGSVSTLTIQRTQQEDSAVYLCASSLRTGVYQPQHFGDGTRLSIL.

This clonotype was recorded at least ten times. The chain combines TRBV27 with TRBJ2-7, with D perhaps given as TRBD1 or TRBD2 (5 bases each). The CDR3 length is 16 residues. With 2 bases removed from V and 2 bases from J, the gap between germline ends came to 16 bases. Germline values: CDR1 MNHEY, CDR2 SMNVEV (reference sequence). The CDR3: CASSLGGAVWAYEQYF. In nucleotides, the CDR3 is TGTGCCAGCAGTTTAGGGGGAGCGGTTTGGGCCTACGAGCAGTACTTC.

The V and J genes are TRBV5-1 and TRBJ1-3; D unresolved. Germline V gene data show CDR1 as SGHRS and CDR2 as YFSETQ. This CDR3 has 17 amino acids. Trimming shortened V by 0 bases and J by 0 bases, and 13 bases separated the two germline ends. CDR3 sequence: CASSLDHPSVSGNTIYF. The CDR3 DNA follows: TGCGCCAGCAGCTTGGATCATCCCAGCGTCTCTGGAAACACCATATATTTT. Drawing the rest from reference TRBV5-1 and TRBJ1-3, the complete variable domain is KAGVTQTPRYLIKTRGQQVTLSCSPISGHRSVSWYQQTPGQGLQFLFEYFSETQRNKGNFPGRFSGRQFSNSRSEMNVSTLELGDSALYLCASSLDHPSVSGNTIYFGEGSWLTVV.

V and J are TRBV30 and TRBJ1-4; D is ambiguous. Per germline, CDR1 GTSNPN and CDR2 SVGIG (reference sequence). This CDR3 comprises 15 residues. Trimming shortened V by 4 bases and J by 7 bases, and 19 bases separated the two germline ends. The CDR3 protein is CAWTTSSIWAEKLFF. The CDR3 DNA reads as TGTGCCTGGACCACCTCTTCCATTTGGGCTGAAAAACTGTTTTTT.

This clonotype was seen more than once but under ten times. The chain uses TRBV12-3 or TRBV12-4 and TRBJ2-7; D perhaps matches TRBD2 (7 bases). V shed 4 bases and J shed 4 bases, with 14 bases lying between them. The CDR3 consists of 14 residues. CDR3 sequence (DNA): TGTGCCAGCAGTTACGAAAGGGGGGGATACGAGCAGTACTTC. This encodes CASSYERGGYEQYF.

The chain combines TRBV20-1 with TRBJ1-6; D might be TRBD1 (5 bases). The length of the CDR3 is 17 residues. In germline, CDR1 is DFQATT, CDR2 SNEGSKA (reference sequence). V was pared by 0 bases and J by 7 bases, with 19 bases between. CDR3 coding DNA: TGCAGTGCTAGAGATAGCGGGGCCGCTTACCCCAATTCACCCCTCCACTTT. This sequence encodes CSARDSGAAYPNSPLHF.

This chain connects TRBV29-1 to TRBJ1-4; 7 bases are a match to TRBD1. CDR3 length: 14 amino acids. Germline V lookup: CDR1 SQVTM, CDR2 ANQGSEA. V trimming: 7 bases; J trimming: 4 bases; junction bases outside the gene matches: 9. CDR3 protein: CSAGMTGHNEKLFF. As DNA, the CDR3 is TGCAGCGCCGGGATGACAGGGCATAATGAAAAACTGTTTTTT.

This clonotype appeared a single time. The chain joins TRBV6-2 or TRBV6-3 to TRBJ2-1; no clear D gene. CDR1 is MNHEY and CDR2 is SVGEGT in the germline V gene. V shed 11 bases and J shed 2 bases, with 10 bases lying between them. This CDR3 has 12 amino acids. CDR3 amino acids: CAGSRTYNEQFF. In DNA form, the CDR3 reads TGTGCCGGCTCAAGAACCTACAATGAGCAGTTCTTC.

The chain is built from TRBV5-1 and TRBJ2-7, with D possibly matching TRBD2 (6 bases). This CDR3 is 16 amino acids long. The V and J ends lost 4 bases and 2 bases respectively, with 19 bases between them. Germline CDR1 SGHRS, CDR2 YFSETQ. CDR3 coding DNA: TGCGCCAGCAGCAAAGGGGCTAGCGCGTCTACCTACGAGCAGTACTTC. Translated, it gives CASSKGASASTYEQYF.

The rearrangement uses TRBV11-2 and TRBJ2-3; 7 bases map to TRBD1. This CDR3 contains 15 residues. CDR1 SGHAT and CDR2 FQNNGV come from the germline V gene. With V trimmed by 1 base and J by 6 bases, 7 bases remained unmatched. CDR3 DNA sequence: TGTGCCAGCAGCTTAGCGGACAGGCTCAGGGATACGCAGTATTTT. It codes for CASSLADRLRDTQYF. The full variable domain, with the rest looked up from reference TRBV11-2 and TRBJ2-3, is EAGVAQSPRYKIIEKRQSVAFWCNPISGHATLYWYQQILGQGPKLLIQFQNNGVVDDSQLPKDRFSAERLKGVDSTLKIQPAKLEDSAVYLCASSLADRLRDTQYFGPGTRLTVL.

Notes on this clonotype: A much larger clonotype is one base distant, so this may be a read error. The chain is built from TRBV6-1 and TRBJ2-7; 9 nucleotides agree with TRBD1. The CDR3 length is 12 residues. Germline V gives CDR1 MNHNS, CDR2 SASEGT. CDR3 in amino acids: CSSGTGRYEQYF. The DNA of the CDR3 is TGTTCCTCGGGGACAGGGAGATACGAGCAGTACTTC.

This clonotype was observed a few times. The chain has TRBV12-3 or TRBV12-4 and TRBJ1-1, with D perhaps TRBD1 (5 bases). Trimming took off 2 bases at V and 3 bases at J, with 13 bases between the two ends. There are 15 residues in the CDR3. The CDR3 DNA follows: TGTGCCAGCAGTTTATGGCAGGTGGGGGACACTGAAGCTTTCTTT. It translates to CASSLWQVGDTEAFF.

This clonotype was seen many times. V and J are TRBV6-1 and TRBJ2-7; D is ambiguous. V was trimmed by 2 bases and J by 2 bases, leaving 16 bases between them. Germline-derived CDR1 and CDR2 are MNHNS and SASEGT. There are 16 residues in the CDR3. The CDR3 coding sequence is TGTGCCAGCAGTGAAAGGTACCAAACTGGGACCTACGAGCAGTACTTC. It codes for CASSERYQTGTYEQYF.

This clonotype was picked up a small number of times. The rearrangement joins TRBV20-1 to TRBJ2-1; D may match TRBD1 or TRBD2 (5 bases each). The germline CDR1 and CDR2 sequences are DFQATT and SNEGSKA (reference sequence). The CDR3 spans 13 residues. V was trimmed by 3 bases and J by 6 bases, leaving 12 bases between them. The CDR3 reads CSASRVRGNEQFF. Written as DNA, the CDR3 is TGCAGTGCTAGTCGGGTGAGGGGCAATGAGCAGTTCTTC.

This clonotype was found a few times. CDR3 sequence: CASSPRPGTGPYNEQFF. The CDR3 DNA reads as TGTGCCAGCTCACCAAGGCCCGGGACAGGACCCTACAATGAGCAGTTCTTC. J is TRBJ2-1 and V is TRBV18, with TRBD1 matching 8 bases. Germline assignment: CDR1 KGHSH and CDR2 LQKENI. V was pared by 2 bases and J by 2 bases, with 8 bases of the junction left unmatched. The CDR3 covers 17 residues.

The genes are TRBV15 and TRBJ2-1; unclear D gene. Germline assignment: CDR1 LNHNV and CDR2 YYDKDF (reference sequence). V lost 4 bases and J 7 bases, leaving 17 bases between the germline ends. The CDR3 sequence is 15 residues long. Here the CDR3 DNA reads TGTGCCACCAGCAATAGCCTCGTGCGGCCTAATGAGCAGTTCTTC. This gives the protein CATSNSLVRPNEQFF.

This clonotype was observed a handful of times. The rearrangement joins TRBV11-3 to TRBJ2-3; D unclear. The germline V and J ends were trimmed by 2 bases and 8 bases, with 8 bases remaining between them. This CDR3 is built from 12 residues. Germline V gene lookup returns CDR1 SGHNT and CDR2 YENEEA. The CDR3 protein is CASSLTTGTQYF. CDR3 nucleotide sequence: TGTGCCAGCAGCTTAACCACCGGTACGCAGTATTTT.

In its sample, this clonotype was seen a few times. J is TRBJ2-7 and V is TRBV4-3; TRBD2 agrees at 7 bases. The CDR3 is 16 residues long. J gave up 3 bases and V 0 bases, and 8 bases lay outside the gene matches. Germline V lookup: CDR1 LGHNA, CDR2 YSLEER. The CDR3 DNA reads TGCGCCAGCAGCCAAGATGGGGCGGGAGTCTACTACGAGCAGTACTTC. Protein product: CASSQDGAGVYYEQYF.

J is TRBJ1-1 and V is TRBV28, with TRBD1 as a possible D gene (6 bases). V shed 6 bases and J shed 1 base, with 9 bases lying between them. This CDR3 spans 13 amino acids. Germline-derived CDR1 and CDR2 are MDHEN and SYDVKM. DNA of the CDR3: TGTGCCAGCAGGATACAGGGGAACACTGAAGCTTTCTTT. It codes for CASRIQGNTEAFF.

In its sample, this clonotype was seen a few times. This rearrangement joins TRBV27 to TRBJ2-7; 9 nucleotides agree with TRBD1. This CDR3 comprises 14 residues. The junction had 6 bases not matched to a gene; V was cut back by 4 bases and J by 5 bases. CDR1 is MNHEY, CDR2 SMNVEV, per germline (reference sequence). The CDR3 protein is CASSSAGTGNEQYF. CDR3 sequence (DNA): TGTGCCAGCAGTTCCGCCGGGACAGGGAACGAGCAGTACTTC.

This clonotype was observed at least ten times. The genes are TRBV30 and TRBJ2-5; D gene uncertain. Trimming left V 3 bases short and J 5 bases short, with 10 bases between. The CDR3 is made up of 12 amino acids. Germline V gene data show CDR1 as GTSNPN and CDR2 as SVGIG (reference sequence). CDR3 region: CAWSSDGETQYF. The CDR3 region has the DNA TGTGCCTGGAGCTCTGACGGGGAGACCCAGTACTTC.

This clonotype was counted a few times. The rearrangement links TRBV5-1 to TRBJ1-6, with D hard to call. Looked up from germline, CDR1 is SGHRS and CDR2 is YFSETQ. CDR3 length: 15 amino acids. V lost 4 bases and J lost 7, with 15 bases in between. As DNA, the CDR3 is TGCGCCAGCAGCCCGGGCTCGTCTGGGAATTCACCCCTCCACTTT. Its translation is CASSPGSSGNSPLHF.